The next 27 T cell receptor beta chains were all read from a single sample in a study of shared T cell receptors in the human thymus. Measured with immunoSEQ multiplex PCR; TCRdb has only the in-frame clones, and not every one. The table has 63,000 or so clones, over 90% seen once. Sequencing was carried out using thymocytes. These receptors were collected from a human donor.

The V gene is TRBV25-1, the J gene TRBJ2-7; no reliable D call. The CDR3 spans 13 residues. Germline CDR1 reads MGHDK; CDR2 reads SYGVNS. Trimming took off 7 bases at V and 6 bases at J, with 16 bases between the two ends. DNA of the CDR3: TGTGCCAGCACTGGGTATCGCAGGCGCGAGCAGTACTTC. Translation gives CASTGYRRREQYF.

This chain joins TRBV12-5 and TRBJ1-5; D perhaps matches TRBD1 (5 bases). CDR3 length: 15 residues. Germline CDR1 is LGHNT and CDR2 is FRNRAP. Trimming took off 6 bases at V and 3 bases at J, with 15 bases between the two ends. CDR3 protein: CASGKIGDLNQPQHF. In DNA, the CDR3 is TGTGCTAGTGGCAAAATAGGGGACCTCAATCAGCCCCAGCATTTT.

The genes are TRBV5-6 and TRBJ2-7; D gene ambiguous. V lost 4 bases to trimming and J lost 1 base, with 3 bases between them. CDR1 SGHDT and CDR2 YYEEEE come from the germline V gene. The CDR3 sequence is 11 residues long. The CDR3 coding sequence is TGTGCCAGCAGCACATCCTACGAGCAGTACTTC. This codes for CASSTSYEQYF.

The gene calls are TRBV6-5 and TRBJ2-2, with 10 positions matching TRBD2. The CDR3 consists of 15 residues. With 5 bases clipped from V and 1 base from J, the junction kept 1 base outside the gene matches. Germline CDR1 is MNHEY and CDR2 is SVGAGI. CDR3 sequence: CASSLAGENTGELFF. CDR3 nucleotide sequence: TGTGCCAGCAGTCTAGCGGGGGAGAACACCGGGGAGCTGTTTTTT.

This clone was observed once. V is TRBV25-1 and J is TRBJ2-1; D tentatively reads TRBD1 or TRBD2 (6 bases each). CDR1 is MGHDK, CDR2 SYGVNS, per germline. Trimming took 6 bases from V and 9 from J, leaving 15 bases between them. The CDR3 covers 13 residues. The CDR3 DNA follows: TGTGCCAGCAGGAGACGGGGGCAGAGTGAGCAGTTCTTC. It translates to CASRRRGQSEQFF.

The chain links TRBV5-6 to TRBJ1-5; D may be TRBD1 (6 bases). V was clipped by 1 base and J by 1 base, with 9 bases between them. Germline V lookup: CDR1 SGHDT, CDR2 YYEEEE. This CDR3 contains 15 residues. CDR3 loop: CASSLYQGSNQPQHF. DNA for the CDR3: TGTGCCAGCAGCTTGTACCAGGGGAGCAATCAGCCCCAGCATTTT.

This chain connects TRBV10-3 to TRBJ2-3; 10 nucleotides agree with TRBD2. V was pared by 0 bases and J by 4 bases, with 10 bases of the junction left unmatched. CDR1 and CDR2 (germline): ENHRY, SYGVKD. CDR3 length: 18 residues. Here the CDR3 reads CAISESKRGGPIADTQYF. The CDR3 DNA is TGTGCCATCAGTGAGTCGAAGCGGGGGGGCCCCATCGCAGATACGCAGTATTTT.

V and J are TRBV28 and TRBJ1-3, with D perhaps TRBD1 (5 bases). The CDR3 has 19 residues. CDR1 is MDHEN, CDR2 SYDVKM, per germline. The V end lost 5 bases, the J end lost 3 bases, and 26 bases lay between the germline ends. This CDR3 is CASSKRDRAHGDLGNTIYF. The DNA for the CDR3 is TGTGCCAGCAGTAAACGGGACCGCGCACATGGGGACCTTGGAAACACCATATATTTT.

In nucleotides, the CDR3 is TGCGCCAGCATCTTTTGCGGGGGACTCAATGAGCAGTTCTTC. This sequence encodes CASIFCGGLNEQFF. The gene calls are TRBV10-1 and TRBJ2-1; 7 bases are a match to TRBD2. Trimming removed 7 bases from V and 6 bases from J; junction bases left unmatched: 9. The CDR3 is made up of 14 amino acids. CDR1 and CDR2 from the germline V gene are WNHNN and SYGVQD (reference sequence).

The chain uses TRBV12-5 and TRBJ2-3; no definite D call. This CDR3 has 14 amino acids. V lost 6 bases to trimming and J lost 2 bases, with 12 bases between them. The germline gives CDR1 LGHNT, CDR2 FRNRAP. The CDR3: CASGNAPDTDTQYF. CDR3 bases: TGTGCTAGTGGGAACGCACCCGACACAGATACGCAGTATTTT.

CDR3 amino acids: CASGLGQGFDQPQHF. The CDR3, as DNA: TGTGCCAGTGGCCTAGGACAGGGTTTCGATCAGCCCCAGCATTTT. This chain connects TRBV19 to TRBJ1-5; 8 bases match TRBD1. The CDR3 is 15 amino acids. The germline V gene has CDR1 LNHDA and CDR2 SQIVND (reference sequence). V lost 8 bases, J lost 5 bases, and 11 bases stayed unmatched. Variable domain in full (rest from reference TRBV19 and TRBJ1-5): DGGITQSPKYLFRKEGQNVTLSCEQNLNHDAMYWYRQDPGQGLRLIYYSQIVNDFQKGDIAEGYSVSREKKESFPLTVTSAQKNPTAFYLCASGLGQGFDQPQHFGDGTRLSIL.

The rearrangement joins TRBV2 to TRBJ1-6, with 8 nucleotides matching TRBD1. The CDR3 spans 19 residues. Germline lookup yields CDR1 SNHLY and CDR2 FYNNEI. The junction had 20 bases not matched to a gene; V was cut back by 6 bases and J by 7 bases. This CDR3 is CASRNRGTGNPGGNSPLHF. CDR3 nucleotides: TGTGCCAGCAGGAACCGCGGGACAGGAAATCCCGGCGGGAATTCACCCCTCCACTTT.

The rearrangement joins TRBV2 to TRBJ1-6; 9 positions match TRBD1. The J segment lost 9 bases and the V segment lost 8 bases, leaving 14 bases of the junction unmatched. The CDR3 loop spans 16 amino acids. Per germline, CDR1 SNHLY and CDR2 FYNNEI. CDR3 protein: CASERDRAVKGSPLHF. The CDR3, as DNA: TGTGCCAGCGAACGGGACAGGGCAGTAAAGGGTTCACCCCTCCACTTT.

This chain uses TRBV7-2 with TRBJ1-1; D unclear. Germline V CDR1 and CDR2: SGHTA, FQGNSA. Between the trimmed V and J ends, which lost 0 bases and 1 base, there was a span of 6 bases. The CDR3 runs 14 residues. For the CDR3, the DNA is TGTGCCAGCAGCTTAGCTGGAGCGAACACTGAAGCTTTCTTT. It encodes CASSLAGANTEAFF.

CDR3 DNA: TGCGCCAGCAGCCAAGACGGGGGTCCACTAGCGGGGGGTGAAAATAGCACAGATACGCAGTATTTT. Residues: CASSQDGGPLAGGENSTDTQYF. J is TRBJ2-3 and V is TRBV4-1, with TRBD2 matching 12 bases. Per the germline V gene, CDR1 is MGHRA and CDR2 is YSYEKL. The CDR3 is made up of 22 amino acids. V lost 0 bases to trimming and J lost 0 bases; unmatched junction nucleotides: 16.

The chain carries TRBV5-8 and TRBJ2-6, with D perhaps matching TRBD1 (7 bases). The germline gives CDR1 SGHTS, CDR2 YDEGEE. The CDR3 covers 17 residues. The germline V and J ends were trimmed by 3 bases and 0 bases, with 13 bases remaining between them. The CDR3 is CASSSGDSGSGANVLTF. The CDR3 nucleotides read TGTGCCAGCAGCTCGGGGGACAGCGGCTCTGGGGCCAACGTCCTGACTTTC.

CDR3 residues: CASSHEGHLQNSGNTIYF. The CDR3 DNA sequence: TGTGCCAGCAGCCACGAGGGACATTTGCAGAACTCTGGAAACACCATATATTTT. The chain is built from TRBV28 and TRBJ1-3; a possible D gene is TRBD1 (6 bases). Germline V gene lookup returns CDR1 MDHEN and CDR2 SYDVKM. Trimming cost V 6 bases and J 0 bases, with 21 bases left between them. The CDR3 loop spans 18 amino acids.

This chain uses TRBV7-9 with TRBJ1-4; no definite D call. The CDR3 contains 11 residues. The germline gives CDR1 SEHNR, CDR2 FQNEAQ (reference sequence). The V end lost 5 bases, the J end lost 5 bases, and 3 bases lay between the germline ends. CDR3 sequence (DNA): TGTGCCAGCAGCAAGAATGAAAAACTGTTTTTT. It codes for CASSKNEKLFF.

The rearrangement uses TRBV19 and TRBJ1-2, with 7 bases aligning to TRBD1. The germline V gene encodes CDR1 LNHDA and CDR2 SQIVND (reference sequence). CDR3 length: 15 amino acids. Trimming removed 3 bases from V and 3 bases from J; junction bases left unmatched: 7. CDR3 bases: TGTGCCAGTAGTATTTATGAGGGACAGCACTATGGCTACACCTTC. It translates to CASSIYEGQHYGYTF.

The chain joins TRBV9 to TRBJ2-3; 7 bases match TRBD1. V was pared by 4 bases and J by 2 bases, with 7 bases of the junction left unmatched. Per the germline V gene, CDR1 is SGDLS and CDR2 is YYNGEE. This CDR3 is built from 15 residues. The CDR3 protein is CASSPIGTVTDTQYF. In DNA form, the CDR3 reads TGTGCCAGCAGCCCTATCGGGACAGTCACAGATACGCAGTATTTT.

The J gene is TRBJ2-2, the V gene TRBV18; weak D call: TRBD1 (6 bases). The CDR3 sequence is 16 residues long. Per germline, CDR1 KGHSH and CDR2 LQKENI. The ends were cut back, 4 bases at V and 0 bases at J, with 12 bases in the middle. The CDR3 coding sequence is TGTGCCAGCTCACAAAACAGGGACCCGAACACCGGGGAGCTGTTTTTT. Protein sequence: CASSQNRDPNTGELFF.

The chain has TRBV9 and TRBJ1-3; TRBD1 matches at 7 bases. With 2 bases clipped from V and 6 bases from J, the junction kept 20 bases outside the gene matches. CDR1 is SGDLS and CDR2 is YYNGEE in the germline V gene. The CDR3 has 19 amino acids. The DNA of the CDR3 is TGTGCCAGCAGCGTCGAACCGGAAGGACAGGCCGTCGGTAAAAACACCATATATTTT. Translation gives CASSVEPEGQAVGKNTIYF.

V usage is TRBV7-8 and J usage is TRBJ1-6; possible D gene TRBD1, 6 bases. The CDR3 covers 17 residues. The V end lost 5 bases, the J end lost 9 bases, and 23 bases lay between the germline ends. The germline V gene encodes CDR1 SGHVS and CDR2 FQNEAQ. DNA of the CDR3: TGTGCCAGCAGCCACCCAGTAAAGATGGGGGCATGTTCACCCCTCCACTTT. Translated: CASSHPVKMGACSPLHF.

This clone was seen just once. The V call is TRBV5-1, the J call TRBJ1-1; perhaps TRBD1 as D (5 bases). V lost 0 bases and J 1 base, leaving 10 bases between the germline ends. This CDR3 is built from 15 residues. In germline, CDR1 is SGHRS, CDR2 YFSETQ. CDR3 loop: CASSLDEGRNTEAFF. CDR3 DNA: TGCGCCAGCAGCTTGGATGAGGGGAGGAACACTGAAGCTTTCTTT. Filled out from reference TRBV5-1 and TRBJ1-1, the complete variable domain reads KAGVTQTPRYLIKTRGQQVTLSCSPISGHRSVSWYQQTPGQGLQFLFEYFSETQRNKGNFPGRFSGRQFSNSRSEMNVSTLELGDSALYLCASSLDEGRNTEAFFGQGTRLTVV.

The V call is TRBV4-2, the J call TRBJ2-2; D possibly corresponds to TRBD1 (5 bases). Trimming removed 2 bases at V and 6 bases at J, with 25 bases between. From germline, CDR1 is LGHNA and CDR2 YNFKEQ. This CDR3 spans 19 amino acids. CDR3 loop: CASSQSTERQSDNAGELFF. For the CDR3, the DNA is TGTGCCAGCAGCCAAAGTACAGAAAGACAGTCGGATAACGCCGGGGAGCTGTTTTTT.

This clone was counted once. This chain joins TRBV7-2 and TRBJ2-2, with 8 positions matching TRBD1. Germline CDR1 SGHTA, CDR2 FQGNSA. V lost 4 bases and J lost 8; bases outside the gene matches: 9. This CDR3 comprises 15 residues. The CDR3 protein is CASSSPQGAKGELFF. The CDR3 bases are TGTGCCAGCAGCTCACCGCAGGGGGCGAAGGGGGAGCTGTTTTTT.

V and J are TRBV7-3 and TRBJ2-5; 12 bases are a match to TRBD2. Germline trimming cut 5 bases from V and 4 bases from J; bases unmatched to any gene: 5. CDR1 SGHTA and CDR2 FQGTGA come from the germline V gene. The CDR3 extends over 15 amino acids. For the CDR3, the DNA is TGTGCCAGCAGCCCCGGACTAGCGGGGTTAGAGACCCAGTACTTC. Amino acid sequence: CASSPGLAGLETQYF.